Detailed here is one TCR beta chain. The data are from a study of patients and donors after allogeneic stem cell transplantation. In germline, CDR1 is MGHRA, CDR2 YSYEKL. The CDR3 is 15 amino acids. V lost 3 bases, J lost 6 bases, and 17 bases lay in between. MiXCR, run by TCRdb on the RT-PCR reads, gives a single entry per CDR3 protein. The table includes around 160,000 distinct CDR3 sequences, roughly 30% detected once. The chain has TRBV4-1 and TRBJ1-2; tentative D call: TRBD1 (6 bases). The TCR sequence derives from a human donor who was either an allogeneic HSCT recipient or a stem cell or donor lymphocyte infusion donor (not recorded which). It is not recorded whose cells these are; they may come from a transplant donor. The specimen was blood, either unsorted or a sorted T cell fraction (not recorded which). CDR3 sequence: CASSQFGQGTDGYTF. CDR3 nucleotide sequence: TGCGCCAGCAGCCAGTTCGGCCAGGGGACTGATGGCTACACCTTC.